This entry lists 14 T cell receptor beta chains sequenced from one sample in a study of shared clonotypes between healthy human individuals. Selected positively for CCR7 and CD45RO-negative, naive CD8 cells excluded terminally differentiated effector memory CD45RA+ cells. Assay used: immunoSEQ multiplex PCR; TCRdb lists only in-frame clones, some missing. The repertoire holds millions of clones, about 92% seen once, with roughly 1.7% in the top ten. Sequenced sample: naive CD8+ T cells from PBMCs. The receptors come from a man between 18 and 35 years old in good health. Some clones in this sample may be carry-over from other donors' samples.

This chain joins TRBV2 and TRBJ1-3; D uncertain. The CDR3 loop spans 13 amino acids. Per the germline V gene, CDR1 is SNHLY and CDR2 is FYNNEI. Trimming cost V 8 bases and J 4 bases, with 12 bases left between them. CDR3 amino acids: CASLGGSGNTIYF. CDR3 sequence (DNA): TGTGCCAGCCTTGGCGGGTCCGGAAACACCATATATTTT.

With respect to this clone: In the same sample, other DNA sequences code for this CDR3. The V gene is TRBV19, the J gene TRBJ2-7; a weak D match, TRBD2 (6 bases). CDR3 length equals 14 residues. Germline CDR1 reads LNHDA; CDR2 reads SQIVND (reference sequence). V lost 3 bases and J 3 bases, leaving 12 bases between the germline ends. The CDR3 loop reads CASSIRDGGYEQYF. CDR3 nucleotides: TGTGCCAGTAGTATCCGGGACGGGGGCTACGAGCAGTACTTC.

In DNA form, the CDR3 reads TGTGCCAGGATGGTGGGACTAGCGGGGACCGGGGAGCTGTTTTTT. The encoded protein is CARMVGLAGTGELFF. The chain has TRBV2 and TRBJ2-2, with 13 bases fitting TRBD2. CDR3 size: 15 residues. The V and J ends lost 9 bases and 5 bases, in that order; junction bases with no gene match: 6. Germline V CDR1 and CDR2: SNHLY, FYNNEI.

V and J are TRBV27 and TRBJ2-2; maybe TRBD1 (6 bases). Trimming left V 3 bases short and J 7 bases short, with 12 bases between. CDR3 length equals 14 residues. CDR1 MNHEY and CDR2 SMNVEV come from the germline V gene (reference sequence). The CDR3 reads CASSFTGSVGELFF. CDR3 nucleotides: TGTGCCAGCAGTTTCACAGGGTCGGTCGGGGAGCTGTTTTTT.

This chain links TRBV28 with TRBJ2-1; 12 bases align to TRBD2. The CDR3 sequence is 15 residues long. J was trimmed by 7 bases and V by 3 bases; bases with no gene match: 4. Germline assignment: CDR1 MDHEN and CDR2 SYDVKM. The CDR3 bases are TGTGCCAGCAGTTTTCTAGCGGGAGGGTTAAATGAGCAGTTCTTC. Translation: CASSFLAGGLNEQFF.

V and J are TRBV15 and TRBJ1-1; a weak D match, TRBD1 (6 bases). With 5 bases removed from V and 6 bases from J, the gap between germline ends came to 13 bases. This CDR3 has 13 amino acids. Germline CDR1 is LNHNV and CDR2 is YYDKDF (reference sequence). This CDR3 is CATSLIRGSEAFF. The CDR3 DNA reads as TGTGCCACCAGCCTCATCAGGGGTTCTGAAGCTTTCTTT.

This chain links TRBV7-9 with TRBJ2-7, with 11 bases fitting TRBD1. V lost 5 bases to trimming and J lost 4 bases; unmatched junction nucleotides: 13. Per the germline V gene, CDR1 is SEHNR and CDR2 is FQNEAQ (reference sequence). This CDR3 is built from 17 residues. CDR3 nucleotides: TGTGCCAGCAGCCCGCCGGGACCGGGACAGGGGGGGTACGAGCAGTACTTC. Translating gives CASSPPGPGQGGYEQYF.

This chain links TRBV7-9 with TRBJ2-1; a weak D match, TRBD2 (6 bases). The length of the CDR3 is 16 residues. Germline CDR1 reads SEHNR; CDR2 reads FQNEAQ (reference sequence). V was trimmed by 4 bases and J by 6 bases, leaving 19 bases between them. The CDR3 region is CASSWATGLSPNEQFF. The CDR3 coding sequence is TGTGCCAGCAGCTGGGCGACGGGACTCTCCCCCAATGAGCAGTTCTTC.

The chain joins TRBV2 to TRBJ2-7; 7 bases line up with TRBD1. The CDR3 length is 13 residues. CDR1 SNHLY and CDR2 FYNNEI come from the germline V gene. V shed 6 bases, J shed 1 base, and the junction held 3 bases outside the gene matches. The CDR3 spells CASSATGSYEQYF. CDR3 sequence (DNA): TGTGCCAGCAGCGCGACAGGGTCCTACGAGCAGTACTTC.

The chain uses TRBV27 and TRBJ1-4; 7 positions match TRBD1. J lost 3 bases, V lost 5 bases, and 9 bases had no gene match. The CDR3 totals 16 residues. Germline-derived CDR1 and CDR2 are MNHEY and SMNVEV (reference sequence). CDR3 DNA: TGTGCCAGCAGTGAACACCAGGGGACAGCTAATGAAAAACTGTTTTTT. It specifies CASSEHQGTANEKLFF.

V and J are TRBV9 and TRBJ1-5; D is ambiguous. The CDR3 runs to 15 residues. The germline V and J ends were trimmed by 3 bases and 1 base, with 11 bases remaining between them. Germline CDR1 and CDR2: SGDLS and YYNGEE. The DNA of the CDR3 is TGTGCCAGCAGCGCGGAGGGAAAGAGCAATCAGCCCCAGCATTTT. Protein: CASSAEGKSNQPQHF.

This chain joins TRBV28 and TRBJ2-5; D gene uncertain. Germline CDR1 and CDR2: MDHEN and SYDVKM. This CDR3 has 12 residues. V was shortened by 4 bases and J by 4 bases, with 7 bases between the two germline ends. CDR3 nucleotides: TGTGCCAGCAGTTCTGTAAGAGAGACCCAGTACTTC. This gives the protein CASSSVRETQYF.

The chain has TRBV2 and TRBJ1-2, with 10 nucleotides matching TRBD1. Looked up from germline, CDR1 is SNHLY and CDR2 is FYNNEI. The CDR3 spans 18 residues. V gave up 0 bases and J gave up 0 bases; unmatched junction bases: 7. DNA for the CDR3: TGTGCCAGCAGTGAAGCGCTTAAGGGACAGGGGACTAACTATGGCTACACCTTC. This encodes CASSEALKGQGTNYGYTF.

This clone was picked up one time. The V call is TRBV9, the J call TRBJ2-5; D tentatively reads TRBD1 or TRBD2 (6 bases each). Germline lookup yields CDR1 SGDLS and CDR2 YYNGEE. This CDR3 has 15 amino acids. Trimming took off 3 bases at V and 2 bases at J, with 14 bases between the two ends. As DNA, the CDR3 is TGTGCCAGCAGCGGCTCGGGGGCAGCACAAGAGACCCAGTACTTC. Protein product: CASSGSGAAQETQYF.